Shown below are 5 T cell receptor beta chains from a single sample sequenced in a study of T cell repertoires in cytomegalovirus infection. Via MiXCR, TCRdb re-called the reads, giving one row per CDR3 protein. Counted here are about half a million distinct CDR3 sequences, roughly a third occurring once; the ten biggest clones make up about a sixth. No antigens are known for them. This specimen consisted of cultured PBMCs, obtained from culture after CMV antigen stimulation. Receptors originate from a human donor in good health (CMV status not recorded). Some clones in this sample may be carry-over from other donors' samples.

The chain couples TRBV5-4 to TRBJ2-1; 11 bases fit TRBD1. The junction had 6 bases not matched to a gene; V was cut back by 4 bases and J by 9 bases. From germline, CDR1 is SGHNT and CDR2 YYREEE (reference sequence). The CDR3 runs to 14 residues. The CDR3 DNA sequence: TGTGCCAGCAGCCGGGGACAGGGGGACAGTGAGCAGTTCTTC. It translates to CASSRGQGDSEQFF.

J is TRBJ2-1 and V is TRBV30; 9 bases are shared with TRBD2. This CDR3 is built from 14 residues. The V gene end was trimmed by 3 bases and the J gene end by 10 bases; junction bases not matched to a gene: 10. CDR1 and CDR2 from the germline V gene are GTSNPN and SVGIG (reference sequence). DNA for the CDR3: TGTGCCTGGAGCTGGGCGGGAGGGGGTTGGGAGCAGTTCTTC. Its translation: CAWSWAGGGWEQFF. The whole variable domain, remainder taken from reference TRBV30 and TRBJ2-1, is SQTIHQWPATLVQPVGSPLSLECTVEGTSNPNLYWYRQAAGRGLQLLFYSVGIGQISSEVPQNLSASRPQDRQFILSSKKLLLSDSGFYLCAWSWAGGGWEQFFGPGTRLTVL.

This clonotype was counted only a few times. V usage is TRBV6-8 and J usage is TRBJ1-1; 9 bases fit TRBD1. This CDR3 has 14 residues. Germline CDR1 and CDR2: MNHGY and SAAAGT. The V and J ends lost 8 bases and 0 bases, in that order; junction bases with no gene match: 4. CDR3 in amino acids: CASVDRGMNTEAFF. The CDR3 DNA is TGTGCCAGCGTAGACAGGGGGATGAACACTGAAGCTTTCTTT.

The sample holds many counts of this clonotype. The J gene is TRBJ2-6, the V gene TRBV7-2; D tentatively reads TRBD1 or TRBD2 (5 bases each). This CDR3 region has 16 residues. Between the trimmed V and J ends, which lost 1 base and 4 bases, there was a span of 11 bases. CDR1 and CDR2 from the germline V gene are SGHTA and FQGNSA. The DNA of the CDR3 is TGTGCCAGCAGCTTAGAGGTGGGGGTCGGGGCCAACGTCCTGACTTTC. Translation: CASSLEVGVGANVLTF.

The chain is built from TRBV2 and TRBJ1-5, with D possibly being TRBD1 (5 bases). This CDR3 contains 15 residues. Germline CDR1 is SNHLY and CDR2 is FYNNEI. V lost 1 base and J 3 bases, leaving 10 bases between the germline ends. The CDR3 sequence: CASSEGGVDNQPQHF. Written as DNA, the CDR3 is TGTGCCAGCAGTGAAGGGGGGGTTGACAATCAGCCCCAGCATTTT. The entire variable domain, with the rest obtained from reference TRBV2 and TRBJ1-5, is as follows: EPEVTQTPSHQVTQMGQEVILRCVPISNHLYFYWYRQILGQKVEFLVSFYNNEISEKSEIFDDQFSVERPDGSNFTLKIRSTKLEDSAMYFCASSEGGVDNQPQHFGDGTRLSIL.